The following is a T cell receptor (beta chain) sequence with its context. The entry originates in a study of T cell changes during pregnancy in multiple sclerosis. CDR3 length equals 13 residues. Trimming removed 1 base from V and 6 bases from J; junction bases left unmatched: 3. Germline CDR1 and CDR2: MGHRA and YSYEKL. Sequenced by immunoSEQ multiplex PCR; TCRdb stores in-frame clones only, minus some. The sample carries about 47,000 clones, 80% to 90% recorded once. This sample comprised CD8+ T cells from peripheral blood mononuclear cells, obtained in the second trimester of pregnancy. This chain links TRBV4-1 with TRBJ2-7; TRBD2 matches 7 bases. This sequence was found in a female donor with multiple sclerosis, enrolled in a pregnancy study. This CDR3 reads CASSQGEGIEQYF. The CDR3 nucleotides read TGCGCCAGCAGCCAAGGGGAGGGGATCGAGCAGTACTTC.